The 27 T cell receptor beta chains below come from one sample, sequenced in a study of cytotoxic CD8 clonotypes in ibrutinib-treated CLL. Libraries were prepared by immunoSEQ multiplex PCR; TCRdb keeps only in-frame clonotypes and omits some of them. The profile shows around 330,000 clones, over 60% of them singletons. The source was PBMCs, collected after 36 months of ibrutinib treatment. These receptors originate from a human donor with chronic lymphocytic leukemia.

This chain connects TRBV9 to TRBJ2-3, with D maybe TRBD1 (5 bases). Germline V gives CDR1 SGDLS, CDR2 YYNGEE. The V end was cut by 4 bases, the J end by 2 bases, with 14 bases between. This CDR3 contains 15 residues. CDR3 DNA sequence: TGTGCCAGCAGCCCCGGACACGTACTCACAGATACGCAGTATTTT. Its translation: CASSPGHVLTDTQYF. Based on the CDR3 plus reference TRBV9 and TRBJ2-3, the full variable domain is DSGVTQTPKHLITATGQRVTLRCSPRSGDLSVYWYQQSLDQGLQFLIQYYNGEERAKGNILERFSAQQFPDLHSELNLSSLELGDSALYFCASSPGHVLTDTQYFGPGTRLTVL.

This clone was counted between two and nine times. The chain employs TRBV25-1 and TRBJ1-6; D is possibly TRBD1 (6 bases). The CDR3 runs to 13 residues. V was pared by 4 bases and J by 7 bases, with 8 bases between. Germline values: CDR1 MGHDK, CDR2 SYGVNS. The CDR3 is CASSARGNSPLHF. Written as DNA, the CDR3 is TGTGCCAGCAGTGCCAGGGGAAATTCACCCCTCCACTTT.

This chain links TRBV9 with TRBJ2-2; possible D gene TRBD1, 6 bases. Between the trimmed V and J ends, which lost 2 bases and 4 bases, there was a span of 12 bases. This CDR3 has 15 residues. Per the germline V gene, CDR1 is SGDLS and CDR2 is YYNGEE. This chain's CDR3 is CASSVVTGSTGELFF. In nucleotides, the CDR3 is TGTGCCAGCAGCGTCGTAACAGGGTCCACCGGGGAGCTGTTTTTT.

This clone has just one count. V is TRBV29-1 and J is TRBJ2-1; 10 bases are a match to TRBD2. The CDR3 is 12 residues long. J was trimmed by 12 bases and V by 6 bases; bases with no gene match: 8. The V gene's germline CDR1 is SQVTM and CDR2 ANQGSEA. This chain's CDR3 is CSVLTSGIRQFF. The CDR3 DNA sequence: TGCAGCGTGCTCACTAGCGGGATTAGGCAGTTCTTC.

The genes are TRBV6-5 and TRBJ1-1; the D gene is possibly TRBD1 (6 bases). This CDR3 is built from 12 residues. Germline CDR1 and CDR2: MNHEY and SVGAGI. Here the CDR3 DNA reads TGTTACTGTAGGGGGGTGGATACTGAAGCTTTCTTT. Encoded protein: CYCRGVDTEAFF.

This clone is a singleton in its sample. CDR3 loop: CASSLEGRLTDTQYF. As DNA, the CDR3 is TGTGCCAGCAGCTTGGAGGGACGGTTAACAGATACGCAGTATTTT. This chain links TRBV5-6 with TRBJ2-3, with D perhaps TRBD1 or TRBD2 (5 bases each). This CDR3 has 15 residues. Germline assignment: CDR1 SGHDT and CDR2 YYEEEE. V lost 0 bases and J 3 bases, leaving 11 bases between the germline ends. The entire variable domain, with the rest obtained from reference TRBV5-6 and TRBJ2-3, is as follows: DAGVTQSPTHLIKTRGQQVTLRCSPKSGHDTVSWYQQALGQGPQFIFQYYEEEERQRGNFPDRFSGHQFPNYSSELNVNALLLGDSALYLCASSLEGRLTDTQYFGPGTRLTVL.

To note about this clone: A read error is possible here, since a much larger clone lies one base away. The same CDR3 is also encoded by other DNA sequences in this sample. The CDR3 is CASSLGPNTEAFF. As DNA, the CDR3 is TGCGCCAGCAGCTTGGGGCCGAACACTGAAGCTTTCTTT. The rearrangement links TRBV5-1 to TRBJ1-1; D unresolved. The CDR3 spans 13 residues. Germline V gives CDR1 SGHRS, CDR2 YFSETQ. V was trimmed by 0 bases and J by 1 base, leaving 4 bases between them.

This chain connects TRBV7-2 to TRBJ1-2; D is uncertain. The germline V gene encodes CDR1 SGHTA and CDR2 FQGNSA. The V gene lost 3 bases and the J gene lost 7 bases, with 9 bases spanning the gap. The CDR3 runs to 12 residues. CDR3 DNA sequence: TGTGCCAGCAGCTTTCGGGGTGGTGGCTACACCTTC. Its translation: CASSFRGGGYTF.

This clone was counted a few times. This chain joins TRBV7-9 and TRBJ2-3; 7 bases line up with TRBD1. The germline gives CDR1 SEHNR, CDR2 FQNEAQ (reference sequence). Germline trimming cut 7 bases from V and 2 bases from J; bases unmatched to any gene: 9. CDR3 size: 15 residues. The CDR3 loop is CASTITGVPTDTQYF. The DNA for the CDR3 is TGTGCCAGCACCATAACAGGGGTTCCCACAGATACGCAGTATTTT.

The rearrangement links TRBV6-5 to TRBJ2-1; D is ambiguous. The CDR3 is 12 amino acids. Trimming shortened V by 3 bases and J by 10 bases, and 10 bases separated the two germline ends. CDR1 and CDR2 (germline): MNHEY, SVGAGI. CDR3 sequence reads: CASSYTGNEQFF. The CDR3 region has the DNA TGTGCCAGCAGTTATACGGGCAACGAGCAGTTCTTC.

Only a few counts were recorded for this clone. The genes are TRBV19 and TRBJ1-2; D possibly corresponds to TRBD1 (5 bases). Trimming left V 10 bases short and J 5 bases short, with 8 bases between. CDR3 length: 10 residues. Germline lookup yields CDR1 LNHDA and CDR2 SQIVND (reference sequence). The CDR3 DNA reads as TGTGCCACCGCAGGGTATGGCTACACCTTC. This gives the protein CATAGYGYTF.

The chain combines TRBV4-2 with TRBJ1-1; D is uncertain. The CDR3 covers 14 residues. CDR1 is LGHNA and CDR2 is YNFKEQ in the germline V gene. Trimming removed 0 bases at V and 5 bases at J, with 10 bases between. The CDR3 is CASSQDEERTEAFF. In nucleotides, the CDR3 is TGTGCCAGCAGCCAAGATGAGGAGCGGACTGAAGCTTTCTTT.

This rearrangement joins TRBV6-1 to TRBJ2-7, with 14 bases identical to TRBD2. Losses at the gene ends were 2 bases for V and 7 bases for J; bases not matched to a gene: 10. Germline V gene data show CDR1 as MNHNS and CDR2 as SASEGT. CDR3 length: 17 residues. The CDR3 here is CASSENPGLAGAWEQYF. In nucleotides, the CDR3 is TGTGCCAGCAGTGAAAATCCGGGACTAGCGGGGGCTTGGGAGCAGTACTTC.

The chain carries TRBV6-5 and TRBJ1-1; D unclear. CDR1 and CDR2 (germline): MNHEY, SVGAGI. This CDR3 comprises 11 residues. V dropped 10 bases and J dropped 4 bases, with 10 bases sitting between them. CDR3 bases: TGTGCCATCTGGGGTGGCACTGAAGCTTTCTTT. Amino acids: CAIWGGTEAFF.

CDR3 bases: TGTGCCAGCAGCCAAACTAGCGGGAGTATGTACGAGCAGTACTTC. Translating it yields CASSQTSGSMYEQYF. This chain connects TRBV9 to TRBJ2-7; 11 bases are a match to TRBD2. The CDR3 loop spans 15 amino acids. Germline CDR1 SGDLS, CDR2 YYNGEE. The J segment lost 4 bases and the V segment lost 4 bases, leaving 7 bases of the junction unmatched.

The rearrangement joins TRBV29-1 to TRBJ2-6, with TRBD1 identical over 10 bases. V trimming: 6 bases; J trimming: 3 bases; junction bases outside the gene matches: 5. Germline lookup yields CDR1 SQVTM and CDR2 ANQGSEA. This CDR3 region has 15 residues. CDR3 bases: TGCAGCGTCCAGACAGGGGGCTATGGGGCCAACGTCCTGACTTTC. Translating gives CSVQTGGYGANVLTF.

The genes are TRBV27 and TRBJ2-5, with 7 bases fitting TRBD2. Germline assignment: CDR1 MNHEY and CDR2 SMNVEV (reference sequence). Trimming at V came to 3 bases and at J to 5 bases, leaving 3 bases not matched to a gene. The CDR3 has 13 amino acids. CDR3 in amino acids: CASSLISGETQYF. The CDR3 DNA sequence: TGTGCCAGCAGTTTGATTAGCGGGGAGACCCAGTACTTC.

V and J are TRBV7-9 and TRBJ2-7; maybe TRBD1 (6 bases). Germline V gene lookup returns CDR1 SEHNR and CDR2 FQNEAQ (reference sequence). V was shortened by 1 base and J by 1 base, with 14 bases between the two germline ends. This CDR3 is 16 amino acids long. The CDR3 sequence: CASSLGATGQSYEQYF. The CDR3 coding sequence is TGTGCCAGCAGCTTAGGCGCGACAGGCCAATCCTACGAGCAGTACTTC.

The chain is built from TRBV4-1 and TRBJ1-2, with 9 bases identical to TRBD1. CDR1 is MGHRA, CDR2 YSYEKL, per germline. The CDR3 loop spans 16 amino acids. V shed 6 bases and J 5 bases; nucleotides not matched to a gene: 13. As DNA, the CDR3 is TGCGCCAGCAGGAGGGACAGGGTTGGTCTTGTTTATGGCTACACCTTC. Translated: CASRRDRVGLVYGYTF.

The chain carries TRBV4-1 and TRBJ1-2, with 7 bases that match TRBD1. CDR3 length: 16 residues. From germline, CDR1 is MGHRA and CDR2 YSYEKL. The ends lost 0 bases at V and 3 bases at J; junction bases unmatched: 7. As DNA, the CDR3 is TGCGCCAGCAGCCAAGATCCCGAGGGGGCGGACTATGGCTACACCTTC. Translated: CASSQDPEGADYGYTF.

The chain has TRBV19 and TRBJ2-7; 7 bases match TRBD1. CDR3 length: 15 amino acids. Germline V lookup: CDR1 LNHDA, CDR2 SQIVND (reference sequence). Germline trimming cut 5 bases from V and 2 bases from J; bases unmatched to any gene: 9. The CDR3 region has the DNA TGTGCCAGTAGTCCCAGGGGGTACCGCCCCTACGAGCAGTACTTC. Its protein is CASSPRGYRPYEQYF.

This clone occurred a few times. This rearrangement joins TRBV20-1 to TRBJ2-1; no firm D call. With 4 bases removed from V and 3 bases from J, the gap between germline ends came to 4 bases. The germline CDR1 and CDR2 sequences are DFQATT and SNEGSKA (reference sequence). CDR3 length: 11 residues. CDR3: CSATRYNEQFF. Written as DNA, the CDR3 is TGCAGTGCTACCCGCTACAATGAGCAGTTCTTC.

The V gene is TRBV21-1, the J gene TRBJ1-5. TRBV21-1 has pseudogene status. The CDR3 runs 15 residues. The CDR3 sequence: CASSKERISNQPQHF. The CDR3 nucleotides read TGTGCCAGCAGCAAAGAACGGATAAGCAATCAGCCCCAGCATTTT.

This clone was observed a handful of times. As DNA, the CDR3 is TGTGCCAGCAGCGAGTTTGGGGGTGGCTACACCTTC. Translated, it gives CASSEFGGGYTF. This rearrangement joins TRBV9 to TRBJ1-2; the D gene is possibly TRBD1 (5 bases). The CDR3 sequence is 12 residues long. V was cut by 3 bases and J by 7 bases, with 10 bases left in between. Germline assignment: CDR1 SGDLS and CDR2 YYNGEE. The variable domain in full, completed from reference TRBV9 and TRBJ1-2, reads DSGVTQTPKHLITATGQRVTLRCSPRSGDLSVYWYQQSLDQGLQFLIQYYNGEERAKGNILERFSAQQFPDLHSELNLSSLELGDSALYFCASSEFGGGYTFGSGTRLTVV.

The chain links TRBV6-5 to TRBJ1-5; TRBD1 might be the D (5 bases). With 2 bases removed from V and 6 bases from J, the gap between germline ends came to 11 bases. The V gene's germline CDR1 is MNHEY and CDR2 SVGAGI. This CDR3 contains 14 residues. In nucleotides, the CDR3 is TGTGCCAGCAGTTACGACAGCGCTGTTCAGCCCCAGCATTTT. Residues: CASSYDSAVQPQHF.

The chain carries TRBV9 and TRBJ2-1; D might be TRBD2 (6 bases). The germline gives CDR1 SGDLS, CDR2 YYNGEE. Trimming removed 4 bases from V and 2 bases from J, with 7 bases in between. This CDR3 has 13 residues. In nucleotides, the CDR3 is TGTGCCAGCAGCCTAGCGACCTACAATGAGCAGTTCTTC. This gives the protein CASSLATYNEQFF.

The chain joins TRBV2 to TRBJ2-5; TRBD1 agrees at 7 bases. The ends lost 4 bases at V and 4 bases at J; junction bases unmatched: 6. This CDR3 has 14 residues. CDR1 is SNHLY and CDR2 is FYNNEI in the germline V gene. CDR3 amino acids: CASSVTGVGETQYF. In nucleotides, the CDR3 is TGTGCCAGCAGTGTAACAGGGGTAGGAGAGACCCAGTACTTC.